These 15 T cell receptor beta chains share one sample of origin, sequenced in a study of siplizumab effects on memory and regulatory T cells. The method was immunoSEQ multiplex PCR; TCRdb's version includes in-frame clones alone and lacks a portion of them. The sample shows around 100,000 clones, about 94% of them seen only once. The material sequenced was non-Treg CD4+ T cells sorted from blood. Receptor source: a human donor in good health.

This chain joins TRBV5-1 and TRBJ2-2; D ambiguous. The CDR3 covers 14 residues. Trimming removed 0 bases at V and 5 bases at J, with 8 bases between. Germline V gene data show CDR1 as SGHRS and CDR2 as YFSETQ. CDR3 sequence: CASSLAPETGELFF. The CDR3 nucleotides read TGCGCCAGCAGCTTGGCCCCAGAAACCGGGGAGCTGTTTTTT. Variable domain in full (rest from reference TRBV5-1 and TRBJ2-2): KAGVTQTPRYLIKTRGQQVTLSCSPISGHRSVSWYQQTPGQGLQFLFEYFSETQRNKGNFPGRFSGRQFSNSRSEMNVSTLELGDSALYLCASSLAPETGELFFGEGSRLTVL.

The table lists this clone with a count of one. The gene calls are TRBV27 and TRBJ2-6, with a possible D match to TRBD1 (5 bases). CDR3 size: 17 residues. Trimming stripped 9 bases from V and 1 base from J, with 19 bases between. Germline CDR1 is MNHEY and CDR2 is SMNVEV (reference sequence). CDR3 bases: TGTGCCAGTATGAGACAGCCCCCCTTTTCTGGGGCCAACGTCCTGACTTTC. This encodes CASMRQPPFSGANVLTF. The full variable domain, in which reference TRBV27 and TRBJ2-6 provide the parts outside the CDR3, is EAQVTQNPRYLITVTGKKLTVTCSQNMNHEYMSWYRQDPGLGLRQIYYSMNVEVTDKGDVPEGYKVSRKEKRNFPLILESPSPNQTSLYFCASMRQPPFSGANVLTFGAGSRLTVL.

This clone was observed once. This chain links TRBV10-1 with TRBJ2-5; D might be TRBD2 (6 bases). The CDR3 length is 15 residues. CDR1 is WNHNN, CDR2 SYGVQD, per germline (reference sequence). V lost 2 bases, J lost 11 bases, and 21 bases lay in between. This chain's CDR3 is CASSEDAGRRKEQYF. As DNA, the CDR3 is TGCGCCAGCAGTGAGGATGCGGGGCGGAGGAAAGAGCAGTACTTC.

This chain joins TRBV19 and TRBJ2-1; 7 nucleotides agree with TRBD2. Per the germline V gene, CDR1 is LNHDA and CDR2 is SQIVND (reference sequence). The CDR3 has 16 residues. V lost 4 bases to trimming and J lost 9 bases; unmatched junction nucleotides: 15. CDR3 in DNA: TGTGCCAGTAGTACTTTAGCGGGCCGCGGGCGCCCTGAGCAGTTCTTC. Translating it yields CASSTLAGRGRPEQFF.

CDR3 DNA sequence: TGTGCCAGCAGTTCCCCCCCGTTCTCTAACTATGGCTACACCTTC. It specifies CASSSPPFSNYGYTF. The chain is built from TRBV27 and TRBJ1-2; D is unclear. Trimming pared 4 bases from V and 0 bases from J, leaving 12 bases between. Germline V lookup: CDR1 MNHEY, CDR2 SMNVEV (reference sequence). The CDR3 loop spans 15 amino acids.

This clone was picked up one time. The chain carries TRBV18 and TRBJ2-4; TRBD1 matches at 7 bases. The CDR3 has 16 residues. Trimming took 6 bases from V and 0 from J; bases not matched to a gene: 8. Germline CDR1 reads KGHSH; CDR2 reads LQKENI. CDR3: CASSNLQGIAKNIQYF. CDR3 in DNA: TGTGCCAGCTCGAACCTACAGGGGATAGCCAAAAACATTCAGTACTTC.

The rearrangement uses TRBV18 and TRBJ1-1, with TRBD1 matching 10 bases. Trimming at V came to 3 bases and at J to 4 bases, leaving 5 bases not matched to a gene. Germline CDR1 and CDR2: KGHSH and LQKENI. This CDR3 has 15 amino acids. Here the CDR3 reads CASSPAGTGVTEAFF. CDR3 sequence (DNA): TGTGCCAGCTCACCGGCCGGGACAGGGGTCACTGAAGCTTTCTTT. The full variable domain, in which reference TRBV18 and TRBJ1-1 provide the parts outside the CDR3, is NAGVMQNPRHLVRRRGQEARLRCSPMKGHSHVYWYRQLPEEGLKFMVYLQKENIIDESGMPKERFSAEFPKEGPSILRIQQVVRGDSAAYFCASSPAGTGVTEAFFGQGTRLTVV.

The J gene is TRBJ1-3, the V gene TRBV19, with 7 bases fitting TRBD1. The CDR3 runs 16 residues. Trimming removed 4 bases from V and 2 bases from J; junction bases left unmatched: 8. CDR1 and CDR2 from the germline V gene are LNHDA and SQIVND (reference sequence). CDR3 DNA sequence: TGTGCCAGTAGTAGCGGACAGGCCTGGGCTGGAAACACCATATATTTT. It specifies CASSSGQAWAGNTIYF.

The genes are TRBV5-1 and TRBJ2-5, with TRBD1 matching 10 bases. The CDR3 sequence is 16 residues long. Germline assignment: CDR1 SGHRS and CDR2 YFSETQ. V was pared by 0 bases and J by 6 bases, with 8 bases of the junction left unmatched. CDR3 nucleotide sequence: TGCGCCAGCAGCTTGGGAGACAGGGGGCCTAAGAAGACCCAGTACTTC. It encodes CASSLGDRGPKKTQYF. The full variable domain, its missing parts supplied by reference TRBV5-1 and TRBJ2-5, is KAGVTQTPRYLIKTRGQQVTLSCSPISGHRSVSWYQQTPGQGLQFLFEYFSETQRNKGNFPGRFSGRQFSNSRSEMNVSTLELGDSALYLCASSLGDRGPKKTQYFGPGTRLLVL.

The V call is TRBV5-5, the J call TRBJ2-3, with unresolved D. In germline, CDR1 is SGHKS, CDR2 YYEKEE (reference sequence). V was trimmed by 2 bases and J by 5 bases, leaving 6 bases between them. The CDR3 totals 12 residues. Written as DNA, the CDR3 is TGTGCCAGCAGCTTTTATTTAGATACGCAGTATTTT. Protein sequence: CASSFYLDTQYF.

J is TRBJ1-2 and V is TRBV6-1; D is possibly TRBD1 (5 bases). Germline CDR1 and CDR2: MNHNS and SASEGT. V shed 7 bases and J shed 4 bases, with 10 bases lying between them. The CDR3 is made up of 12 amino acids. The DNA for the CDR3 is TGTGCCAGCACGTGGACAAGCTATGGCTACACCTTC. It encodes CASTWTSYGYTF.

The chain couples TRBV7-2 to TRBJ2-5; 7 bases align to TRBD2. The CDR3 has 15 amino acids. Germline assignment: CDR1 SGHTA and CDR2 FQGNSA. The V segment lost 3 bases and the J segment 4 bases; nucleotides outside the gene matches: 8. The CDR3 region has the DNA TGTGCCAGCAGCTTGGGGGGGAACACAGGAGAGACCCAGTACTTC. Protein sequence: CASSLGGNTGETQYF.

The chain recombines TRBV6-5 with TRBJ1-1; 7 bases align to TRBD1. The CDR3 consists of 14 residues. Per the germline V gene, CDR1 is MNHEY and CDR2 is SVGAGI. V trimming: 5 bases; J trimming: 0 bases; junction bases outside the gene matches: 3. CDR3 loop: CASSKGALNTEAFF. The DNA for the CDR3 is TGTGCCAGCAGTAAGGGGGCCTTGAACACTGAAGCTTTCTTT.

This chain uses TRBV15 with TRBJ1-1; D is unclear. Trimming shortened V by 0 bases and J by 0 bases, and 8 bases separated the two germline ends. This CDR3 contains 15 residues. Germline V gene data show CDR1 as LNHNV and CDR2 as YYDKDF (reference sequence). The CDR3 protein is CATSRDPRMNTEAFF. The CDR3, as DNA: TGTGCCACCAGCAGAGATCCACGAATGAACACTGAAGCTTTCTTT.

On this clone: The same CDR3 arises from other DNA sequences in this sample as well. The chain is built from TRBV7-9 and TRBJ1-2; D uncertain. This CDR3 region has 12 residues. Trimming removed 1 base from V and 4 bases from J, with 4 bases in between. Germline lookup yields CDR1 SEHNR and CDR2 FQNEAQ (reference sequence). The CDR3 region has the DNA TGTGCCAGCAGCTTAGAGGGCTATGGCTACACCTTC. This translates into CASSLEGYGYTF.